This T cell receptor beta chain appears in the sequencing data of a study of T and B cells in COVID-19 patients. Turning to the study itself: Critical illness requiring mechanical ventilation or extracorporeal membrane oxygenation affected about 60% of the 20 active-infection patients. Whole-study results and caveats: Sorted SARS-CoV-2-responsive or tetramer+ T cells and CD4+, regulatory and CD8+ subsets were not yet sequenced. Patients with COVID-19 reportedly showed strongly skewed T cell receptor beta variable and joining gene usage.

Multiplex PCR with BIOMED2 TRB-A/B primer pools amplified TRB rearrangements. Using its own MiXCR run on the multiplex PCR reads, TCRdb lists one record per CDR3 protein. The sample yields roughly 8,000 distinct CDR3 sequences, 28% seen once. The table lists this clonotype with a few counts. Its matching antigen is unknown. Blood genomic DNA input for TRB amplification was about 250-500 ng. The germline V gene encodes CDR1 LNHNV and CDR2 YYDKDF (reference sequence). V lost 0 bases to trimming and J lost 8 bases, with 13 bases between them. The CDR3 runs to 14 residues. Sequenced input: blood. The chain links TRBV15 to TRBJ1-2; possibly TRBD1 for D (5 bases). The sequence was collected from a human donor who had recovered from COVID-19. The CDR3 loop is CATSRDVGRDGYTF. The CDR3 bases are TGTGCCACCAGCAGAGATGTGGGCCGGGACGGCTACACCTTC.